A single sample is the source of the 28 T cell receptor beta chains below, sequenced in a study of spatial heterogeneity in lung cancer. TCRdb recomputed calls from the 5' RACE reads with MiXCR, one row per CDR3 protein. The table includes approximately 52,000 distinct CDR3 sequences, roughly 7.5% detected once. Sample time point: sample taken at primary tumor resection. Material for sequencing was whole RNA from tumor, nontumor lung or frozen PBMC, left unsorted. Sequenced here: PBMCs, sampled at surgery. The source of these receptors is a female donor with early-stage non-small cell lung cancer.

This clonotype was seen at least ten times. This chain joins TRBV20-1 and TRBJ1-4; 8 bases are a match to TRBD1. The germline V gene has CDR1 DFQATT and CDR2 SNEGSKA (reference sequence). CDR3 length: 13 amino acids. After removal of 1 base from V and 8 bases from J, the junction contained 3 bases not matched to a gene. This CDR3 is CSARAGGEEKLFF. The CDR3 DNA follows: TGCAGTGCTAGAGCAGGGGGCGAGGAAAAACTGTTTTTT.

This clonotype was observed many times. The V call is TRBV11-2, the J call TRBJ2-7; possibly TRBD1 or TRBD2 for D (5 bases each). Looked up from germline, CDR1 is SGHAT and CDR2 is FQNNGV. The CDR3 totals 16 residues. Trimming stripped 5 bases from V and 5 bases from J, with 22 bases between. CDR3 protein: CASSPLVGSGSNEQYF. CDR3 in DNA: TGTGCCAGCAGCCCACTAGTCGGGTCAGGGTCTAACGAGCAGTACTTC.

This clonotype was detected ten times or more. The chain joins TRBV20-1 to TRBJ1-5; D is unclear. CDR3 size: 14 residues. The germline V and J ends were trimmed by 0 bases and 10 bases, with 16 bases remaining between them. Germline V lookup: CDR1 DFQATT, CDR2 SNEGSKA (reference sequence). The CDR3 DNA sequence: TGCAGTGCTAGAGATCAAGACCCGGGGAGCCCCCAGCATTTT. Translating gives CSARDQDPGSPQHF.

This clonotype was recorded at least ten times. This chain joins TRBV7-2 and TRBJ2-3; no definite D call. The V and J ends lost 4 bases and 5 bases respectively, with 4 bases between them. The CDR3 runs 11 residues. Germline CDR1 SGHTA, CDR2 FQGNSA. The CDR3 region is CASSSLDTQYF. For the CDR3, the DNA is TGTGCCAGCAGCTCGCTAGATACGCAGTATTTT. The complete variable domain, with remaining parts taken from reference TRBV7-2 and TRBJ2-3, reads GAGVSQSPSNKVTEKGKDVELRCDPISGHTALYWYRQSLGQGLEFLIYFQGNSAPDKSGLPSDRFSAERTGGSVSTLTIQRTQQEDSAVYLCASSSLDTQYFGPGTRLTVL.

V usage is TRBV5-1 and J usage is TRBJ1-5, with D unresolved. Germline V gene data show CDR1 as SGHRS and CDR2 as YFSETQ. The CDR3 runs to 13 residues. Deletions cut 1 base from V and 8 bases from J, with 10 bases between. The CDR3: CASSLNNDEPQHF. DNA for the CDR3: TGCGCCAGCAGCTTGAACAATGATGAGCCCCAGCATTTT.

This clonotype has a handful of counts. The chain combines TRBV18 with TRBJ2-1, with a tentative D call TRBD1 (6 bases). The V gene's germline CDR1 is KGHSH and CDR2 LQKENI. The CDR3 loop spans 15 amino acids. Deletions cut 3 bases from V and 0 bases from J, with 9 bases between. The CDR3 DNA reads as TGTGCCAGCTCACCCGGACAGCTCTCCTACAATGAGCAGTTCTTC. This gives the protein CASSPGQLSYNEQFF.

This clonotype was observed once. The chain has TRBV11-2 and TRBJ1-3; D remains unclear. V lost 0 bases and J 7 bases, leaving 4 bases between the germline ends. Per germline, CDR1 SGHAT and CDR2 FQNNGV. This CDR3 spans 12 amino acids. The CDR3 protein is CASSLDRNTIYF. In DNA form, the CDR3 reads TGTGCCAGCAGCTTAGACCGGAACACCATATATTTT. The full variable domain, in which reference TRBV11-2 and TRBJ1-3 provide the parts outside the CDR3, is EAGVAQSPRYKIIEKRQSVAFWCNPISGHATLYWYQQILGQGPKLLIQFQNNGVVDDSQLPKDRFSAERLKGVDSTLKIQPAKLEDSAVYLCASSLDRNTIYFGEGSWLTVV.

This clonotype was observed many times. This chain connects TRBV28 to TRBJ2-1; D is perhaps TRBD1 or TRBD2 (5 bases each). CDR1 is MDHEN and CDR2 is SYDVKM in the germline V gene. V was trimmed by 7 bases and J by 3 bases, leaving 22 bases between them. The length of the CDR3 is 17 residues. The CDR3 spells CASKNRLAGSGYNEQFF. Here the CDR3 DNA reads TGTGCCAGCAAAAACCGTCTAGCAGGGAGCGGCTACAATGAGCAGTTCTTC.

This clonotype was recorded a few times. The chain has TRBV23-1 and TRBJ2-2; the D gene is possibly TRBD2 (6 bases). TRBV23-1 is an ORF for which the function is uncertain. CDR3 length: 19 amino acids. V lost 4 bases and J lost 0, with 21 bases in between. The CDR3 coding sequence is TGCGCCAGCAGTCTGCCGGGACTTTCTCGGTACGCGAACACCGGGGAGCTGTTTTTT. It specifies CASSLPGLSRYANTGELFF.

Many counts were recorded for this clonotype. The chain couples TRBV29-1 to TRBJ1-5; the match to TRBD1 covers 8 bases. CDR3 length: 13 residues. The germline V gene encodes CDR1 SQVTM and CDR2 ANQGSEA. Trimming removed 4 bases from V and 6 bases from J; junction bases left unmatched: 5. CDR3 amino acids: CSVVQGAGQPQHF. In DNA, the CDR3 is TGCAGCGTTGTCCAGGGGGCAGGTCAGCCCCAGCATTTT. Using reference TRBV29-1 and TRBJ1-5 for the parts outside the CDR3, the full variable domain is SAVISQKPSRDICQRGTSLTIQCQVDSQVTMMFWYRQQPGQSLTLIATANQGSEATYESGFVIDKFPISRPNLTFSTLTVSNMSPEDSSIYLCSVVQGAGQPQHFGDGTRLSIL.

This clonotype was seen many times. This rearrangement joins TRBV7-2 to TRBJ1-2; D is ambiguous. V shed 1 base and J shed 2 bases, with 8 bases lying between them. The CDR3 consists of 14 residues. From germline, CDR1 is SGHTA and CDR2 FQGNSA. The CDR3 region is CASSLVILNYGYTF. The CDR3 DNA reads as TGTGCCAGCAGCTTAGTCATCCTAAACTATGGCTACACCTTC.

This clonotype appeared many times. The CDR3 DNA reads TGTGCCAGCAGCTTGGAGGCAGGCAGCTCTGGGGCCAACGTCCTGACTTTC. This sequence encodes CASSLEAGSSGANVLTF. The chain joins TRBV5-4 to TRBJ2-6; D remains ambiguous. Germline V CDR1 and CDR2: SGHNT, YYREEE (reference sequence). The CDR3 has 17 residues. The ends were cut back, 0 bases at V and 0 bases at J, with 10 bases in the middle.

CDR3 nucleotide sequence: TGTGCCAGCAGCACGGGGTCTAACTATGGCTACACCTTC. Protein: CASSTGSNYGYTF. This chain joins TRBV6-5 and TRBJ1-2; no clear D. The CDR3 has 13 amino acids. V was clipped by 6 bases and J by 0 bases, with 8 bases between them. Germline V gene sequence: CDR1 MNHEY, CDR2 SVGAGI.

The sample holds many counts of this clonotype. This chain uses TRBV10-3 with TRBJ2-3; 9 nucleotides line up with TRBD2. CDR1 ENHRY and CDR2 SYGVKD come from the germline V gene. The CDR3 spans 15 residues. With V trimmed by 7 bases and J by 0 bases, 5 bases remained unmatched. Here the CDR3 DNA reads TGTGCCATCACGCCTAGCGGGGCTAGCACAGATACGCAGTATTTT. Its protein product is CAITPSGASTDTQYF.

The chain combines TRBV24-1 with TRBJ2-3; D remains unclear. The V end was cut by 0 bases, the J end by 6 bases, with 9 bases between. This CDR3 spans 14 amino acids. CDR1 is KGHDR and CDR2 is SFDVKD in the germline V gene. CDR3 DNA sequence: TGTGCCACCAGTGATTTGCTCGCTAAGGATACGCAGTATTTT. Residues: CATSDLLAKDTQYF.

The genes are TRBV20-1 and TRBJ1-1; 7 bases are a match to TRBD1. The CDR3 extends over 14 amino acids. V lost 6 bases and J lost 4; bases outside the gene matches: 11. Per germline, CDR1 DFQATT and CDR2 SNEGSKA (reference sequence). The CDR3, as DNA: TGCAGTGCCCGGGAGGGGGCCGGAGCCACTGAAGCTTTCTTT. The encoded protein is CSAREGAGATEAFF.

This clonotype was detected many times. V is TRBV28 and J is TRBJ1-5; D possibly corresponds to TRBD1 (5 bases). V was pared by 6 bases and J by 1 base, with 13 bases between. The CDR3 is made up of 15 amino acids. Germline CDR1 and CDR2: MDHEN and SYDVKM. The CDR3 DNA follows: TGTGCCAGCAGCCACGCGAGGGGCAGCAATCAGCCCCAGCATTTT. It is translated as CASSHARGSNQPQHF.

The sample holds many counts of this clonotype. This chain uses TRBV5-1 with TRBJ1-3; D call uncertain. Germline assignment: CDR1 SGHRS and CDR2 YFSETQ. The CDR3 loop spans 17 amino acids. V lost 2 bases, J lost 6 bases, and 21 bases lay in between. The CDR3 coding sequence is TGCGCCAGCAGCTTCGGCCAGATCGTCAGACCGTTAAACACCATATATTTT. Protein sequence: CASSFGQIVRPLNTIYF.

This clonotype appeared many times. V usage is TRBV18 and J usage is TRBJ1-5, with TRBD1 as a possible D gene (6 bases). Germline CDR1 is KGHSH and CDR2 is LQKENI. There are 15 residues in the CDR3. Trimming left V 4 bases short and J 6 bases short, with 16 bases between. CDR3 residues: CASSRAPGASQPQHF. CDR3 DNA: TGTGCCAGCTCACGTGCCCCGGGGGCGAGTCAGCCCCAGCATTTT.

The table lists this clonotype with a few counts. This chain connects TRBV20-1 to TRBJ1-3; TRBD1 matches 10 bases. CDR1 and CDR2 (germline): DFQATT, SNEGSKA (reference sequence). V lost 3 bases and J lost 2; bases outside the gene matches: 1. The length of the CDR3 is 14 residues. CDR3 sequence reads: CSASDRGPGNTIYF. In DNA, the CDR3 is TGCAGTGCTAGCGACAGGGGGCCTGGAAACACCATATATTTT.

Ten or more counts support this clonotype. The V call is TRBV20-1, the J call TRBJ2-2; no firm D call. V was cut by 4 bases and J by 3 bases, with 12 bases left in between. The CDR3 is made up of 14 amino acids. Germline CDR1 and CDR2: DFQATT and SNEGSKA (reference sequence). The CDR3 DNA is TGCAGTGCTAATCAGGACCACTACACCGGGGAGCTGTTTTTT. Protein sequence: CSANQDHYTGELFF.

The rearrangement uses TRBV5-1 and TRBJ2-4; 8 nucleotides agree with TRBD1. Germline V lookup: CDR1 SGHRS, CDR2 YFSETQ. V was clipped by 4 bases and J by 4 bases; unmatched bases: 10. The length of the CDR3 is 16 residues. The CDR3 protein is CASSPSGGVGKNIQYF. The CDR3 region has the DNA TGCGCCAGCAGCCCCTCAGGGGGCGTGGGGAAAAACATTCAGTACTTC.

This clonotype was found many times. The chain recombines TRBV5-6 with TRBJ2-1; D unresolved. Germline V CDR1 and CDR2: SGHDT, YYEEEE. Trimming took 2 bases from V and 5 from J, leaving 5 bases between them. The CDR3 consists of 12 residues. CDR3 loop: CASSFVHNEQFF. Written as DNA, the CDR3 is TGTGCCAGCAGCTTCGTTCACAATGAGCAGTTCTTC.

This clonotype was counted at least ten times. J is TRBJ2-2 and V is TRBV5-1; D is unresolved. The CDR3 sequence is 13 residues long. V was trimmed by 0 bases and J by 6 bases, leaving 6 bases between them. CDR1 and CDR2 (germline): SGHRS, YFSETQ. This CDR3 reads CASSLVVAGELFF. The CDR3 bases are TGCGCCAGCAGCTTGGTAGTAGCCGGGGAGCTGTTTTTT.

This clonotype was seen ten or more times. CDR3 loop: CASTFSPGGYTF. For the CDR3, the DNA is TGTGCCAGCACCTTCTCCCCTGGGGGCTACACCTTC. J is TRBJ1-2 and V is TRBV28; D gene uncertain. Germline CDR1 MDHEN, CDR2 SYDVKM. The CDR3 runs 12 residues. The V end was cut by 7 bases, the J end by 8 bases, with 14 bases between.

The sample holds a few counts of this clonotype. The J gene is TRBJ1-2, the V gene TRBV2, with D possibly being TRBD1 (5 bases). Trimming cost V 5 bases and J 8 bases, with 21 bases left between them. The CDR3 extends over 15 amino acids. CDR1 SNHLY and CDR2 FYNNEI come from the germline V gene. CDR3 in amino acids: CASSPRRGLSGGYTF. The CDR3 region has the DNA TGTGCCAGCAGTCCTAGACGGGGGTTATCAGGAGGCTACACCTTC.

This chain joins TRBV6-5 and TRBJ1-2; 9 positions agree with TRBD1. Germline CDR1 and CDR2: MNHEY and SVGAGI. The CDR3 is 14 amino acids. The V gene end was trimmed by 7 bases and the J gene end by 10 bases; junction bases not matched to a gene: 13. The CDR3 region is CASTRTGEYDVYTF. CDR3 in DNA: TGTGCCAGCACCCGGACAGGGGAGTACGATGTCTACACCTTC.

This clonotype showed up many times. The chain is built from TRBV20-1 and TRBJ1-1, with D perhaps TRBD1 (6 bases). Germline CDR1 is DFQATT and CDR2 is SNEGSKA (reference sequence). This CDR3 is 13 amino acids long. CDR3 coding DNA: TGCAGAGCGGCAAGAGGGGGTAACACTGAAGCTTTCTTT. Its protein is CRAARGGNTEAFF.